This entry lists 18 T cell receptor beta chains sequenced from one sample in a study of OX40 agonist ivuxolimab in advanced cancers. The method was immunoSEQ multiplex PCR; TCRdb's version includes in-frame clones alone and lacks a portion of them. The data show fewer than 85,000 clones, with just under 85% seen just once and under 2% held by the top ten. The starting material was CD4+ or CD8+ T cells sorted from blood, obtained in a trial of the OX40 agonist ivuxolimab. The receptors originated from an adult with an advanced solid tumor such as melanoma, head and neck, liver or kidney cancer.

V gene TRBV15 combines with J gene TRBJ2-1, with D possibly called TRBD1 or TRBD2 (5 bases each). The germline V gene encodes CDR1 LNHNV and CDR2 YYDKDF (reference sequence). CDR3 length: 17 residues. Deletions cut 0 bases from V and 9 bases from J, with 21 bases between. CDR3 in DNA: TGTGCCACCAGCAGAGAACTGATTGGGGGTTCGGGAAGTGAGCAGTTCTTC. This translates into CATSRELIGGSGSEQFF.

The chain is built from TRBV21-1 and TRBJ2-7; the table's TRBD1 call for D was not verified on the DNA. TRBV21-1 is a documented pseudogene. This CDR3 has 14 amino acids. CDR3 region: CASSPKRGYYEQYF. In DNA form, the CDR3 reads TGTGCCAGCAGCCCCAAAAGGGGCTACTACGAGCAGTACTTC.

The V call is TRBV28, the J call TRBJ2-3; 9 bases line up with TRBD2. V dropped 8 bases and J dropped 3; count of bases not matched to a gene: 12. CDR3 size: 16 residues. CDR1 is MDHEN and CDR2 is SYDVKM in the germline V gene. The CDR3 nucleotides are TGTGCCAGCTACAGGGCGGGAGGGCTTGGGACAGATACGCAGTATTTT. Translation gives CASYRAGGLGTDTQYF. Drawing the rest from reference TRBV28 and TRBJ2-3, the complete variable domain is DVKVTQSSRYLVKRTGEKVFLECVQDMDHENMFWYRQDPGLGLRLIYFSYDVKMKEKGDIPEGYSVSREKKERFSLILESASTNQTSMYLCASYRAGGLGTDTQYFGPGTRLTVL.

V and J are TRBV9 and TRBJ2-1; D may be TRBD2 (5 bases). Trimming removed 5 bases at V and 10 bases at J, with 13 bases between. The CDR3 has 12 amino acids. In germline, CDR1 is SGDLS, CDR2 YYNGEE. CDR3 DNA sequence: TGTGCCAGCAGTGGGGAAGCGGACGAGCAGTTCTTC. Translating it yields CASSGEADEQFF.

The chain has TRBV11-2 and TRBJ2-1; D call uncertain. Trimming stripped 2 bases from V and 7 bases from J, with 3 bases between. In germline, CDR1 is SGHAT, CDR2 FQNNGV. This CDR3 has 11 amino acids. CDR3 region: CASSLRNEQFF. DNA of the CDR3: TGTGCCAGCAGCTTAAGGAATGAGCAGTTCTTC.

The rearrangement uses TRBV6-1 and TRBJ1-5; D might be TRBD1 (5 bases). The CDR3 runs 15 residues. Germline V gene lookup returns CDR1 MNHNS and CDR2 SASEGT. Trimming removed 6 bases from V and 2 bases from J, with 14 bases in between. CDR3 sequence (DNA): TGTGCCAGCAGCCTAGACAGCGGAGGCAATCAGCCCCAGCATTTT. Translation gives CASSLDSGGNQPQHF.

This clone appeared a single time. This chain connects TRBV5-1 to TRBJ2-3; the match to TRBD2 covers 11 bases. This CDR3 contains 16 residues. The trim removed 3 bases at V and 6 bases at J, leaving 9 bases unmatched. The germline CDR1 and CDR2 sequences are SGHRS and YFSETQ. In DNA, the CDR3 is TGCGCCAGCAGCTCCCGGCTAGCGGGGGGAGTGGATACGCAGTATTTT. It yields the protein CASSSRLAGGVDTQYF.

V and J are TRBV6-1 and TRBJ2-5, with D tentatively TRBD1 or TRBD2 (5 bases each). The CDR3 sequence is 15 residues long. The germline gives CDR1 MNHNS, CDR2 SASEGT. The ends were cut back, 2 bases at V and 5 bases at J, with 15 bases in the middle. CDR3 coding DNA: TGTGCCAGCAGTGAACTAGCCAGGGTCGGCGAGACCCAGTACTTC. This encodes CASSELARVGETQYF.

The chain carries TRBV6-5 and TRBJ2-7; 9 positions match TRBD1. CDR3 length equals 14 residues. The V and J ends lost 8 bases and 3 bases, in that order; junction bases with no gene match: 8. Germline CDR1 is MNHEY and CDR2 is SVGAGI. CDR3 DNA: TGTGCCAGCGCCCGGGACAGGGCGATCTACGAGCAGTACTTC. Translated: CASARDRAIYEQYF.

V usage is TRBV18 and J usage is TRBJ2-7; D might be TRBD1 (6 bases). Germline lookup yields CDR1 KGHSH and CDR2 LQKENI. CDR3 length: 18 amino acids. Trimming took off 0 bases at V and 6 bases at J, with 24 bases between the two ends. CDR3 amino acids: CASSPPGKGGPSPAEQYF. The CDR3 DNA sequence: TGTGCCAGCTCACCACCGGGGAAAGGGGGTCCCTCCCCTGCCGAGCAGTACTTC.

The count of this clone is one. This chain links TRBV7-6 with TRBJ2-2, with D perhaps matching TRBD2 (6 bases). There are 15 residues in the CDR3. V was shortened by 6 bases and J by 1 base, with 12 bases between the two germline ends. The germline gives CDR1 SGHVS, CDR2 FNYEAQ. The chain's CDR3 is CASSSGGVNTGELFF. The CDR3 DNA reads as TGTGCCAGCAGTTCCGGAGGGGTGAACACCGGGGAGCTGTTTTTT.

The CDR3 bases are TGTGCCAGCAGCCCGACAGTTGCAAAACTGTTTTTT. Translated, it gives CASSPTVAKLFF. V is TRBV6-6 and J is TRBJ1-4, with TRBD1 as a possible D gene (5 bases). This CDR3 has 12 amino acids. The V end was cut by 6 bases, the J end by 10 bases, with 12 bases between. Germline V gene lookup returns CDR1 MNHNY and CDR2 SVGAGI (reference sequence).

The J gene is TRBJ2-7, the V gene TRBV11-2, with TRBD2 as a possible D gene (5 bases). This CDR3 is built from 11 residues. Trimming stripped 0 bases from V and 12 bases from J, with 9 bases between. From germline, CDR1 is SGHAT and CDR2 FQNNGV. The DNA for the CDR3 is TGTGCCAGCAGCTTAGAAGCGAGGGTGTACTTC. Translating it yields CASSLEARVYF.

The genes are TRBV28 and TRBJ2-6; TRBD1 is a possible D gene (6 bases). The CDR3 runs to 19 residues. The V end was cut by 10 bases, the J end by 1 base, with 26 bases between. The germline gives CDR1 MDHEN, CDR2 SYDVKM. The CDR3 DNA follows: TGTGCCATCATAGTGGGACACTCCCAAGAGAGGTCTGGGGCCAACGTCCTGACTTTC. This encodes CAIIVGHSQERSGANVLTF.

The chain recombines TRBV28 with TRBJ2-7, with D perhaps TRBD1 (6 bases). V lost 8 bases to trimming and J lost 0 bases, with 14 bases between them. The CDR3 has 14 residues. Germline lookup yields CDR1 MDHEN and CDR2 SYDVKM. CDR3 in amino acids: CASQHRVGSYEQYF. CDR3 DNA: TGTGCCAGCCAGCACAGGGTTGGCTCCTACGAGCAGTACTTC.

The chain uses TRBV12-5 and TRBJ1-5; maybe TRBD1 (5 bases). The germline V gene encodes CDR1 LGHNT and CDR2 FRNRAP. The CDR3 is 14 residues long. Trimming left V 6 bases short and J 0 bases short, with 9 bases between. CDR3 amino acids: CASGPGNSNQPQHF. CDR3 sequence (DNA): TGTGCTAGTGGGCCAGGGAATAGCAATCAGCCCCAGCATTTT.

This sequence joins TRBV2 and TRBJ1-5; D is unclear. The CDR3 consists of 13 residues. Trimming removed 6 bases from V and 0 bases from J, with 6 bases in between. CDR1 and CDR2 from the germline V gene are SNHLY and FYNNEI. CDR3 residues: CASRFYSNQPQHF. In DNA form, the CDR3 reads TGTGCCAGCAGGTTTTATAGCAATCAGCCCCAGCATTTT.

CDR3 DNA: TGCGCCAGCAGCTTGGCCGGGAGCAGAGAGACCCAGTACTTC. Amino acid sequence: CASSLAGSRETQYF. The chain is built from TRBV5-1 and TRBJ2-5, with D perhaps TRBD2 (6 bases). The CDR3 has 14 residues. The germline V gene has CDR1 SGHRS and CDR2 YFSETQ. V lost 0 bases and J 4 bases, leaving 10 bases between the germline ends.